The sequence of this T cell receptor beta chain was determined in a study of blood T cell repertoires in COVID-19. For the study at large: Acute and convalescent COVID-19 samples came from the United States, Italy and Spain.

Trimming at V came to 3 bases and at J to 4 bases, leaving 5 bases not matched to a gene. The CDR3 sequence is 14 residues long. In germline, CDR1 is LGHDT, CDR2 YNNKEL (reference sequence). Per the authors' pipeline: The assay estimated nucleated cells by amplifying reference gene primers. Generated by immunoSEQ multiplex PCR, the TCRdb table keeps only in-frame clones and is missing some. That table is the source of V, J and clone size, and D and trimming were worked out from the DNA. This table has roughly 160,000 clones, approximately 85% appearing once. The sample taken for sequencing was peripheral blood. The chain is built from TRBV3-1 (or the pseudogene TRBV3-2) and TRBJ1-2; 7 nucleotides agree with TRBD1. The TCR originated in a woman in her 50s with COVID-19, enrolled during active disease. DNA of the CDR3: TGTGCCAGCAGCCACCAGGGGGAATTCTATGGCTACACCTTC. Protein: CASSHQGEFYGYTF.